The sequence of this T cell receptor beta chain was determined in a study of blood T cell repertoires in COVID-19. Overall study context: The United States, Italy and Spain supplied acute and convalescent COVID-19 samples. Sources were T cells, B-cell-depleted T cells, or PBMCs; the material itself was cDNA or gDNA.

Deletions cut 8 bases from V and 4 bases from J, with 20 bases between. Germline lookup yields CDR1 MNHNY and CDR2 SVGAGI (reference sequence). This CDR3 is 15 amino acids long. Per the study methods: For nucleated cells, counts were estimated from reference gene primer amplification. Profiled with immunoSEQ multiplex PCR; TCRdb holds only in-frame clones, not every one. The V and J calls and clone size come from that table; D and trimming were worked out from the DNA. Of about 230,000 clones in the sample, approximately 87% were seen once. Source material: peripheral blood. The sequence was collected from a woman in her 70s with active or convalescent COVID-19. The chain combines TRBV6-6 with TRBJ1-1; D perhaps matches TRBD1 (6 bases). The CDR3 is CASEKSGVEGTEAFF. Here the CDR3 DNA reads TGTGCCAGCGAGAAGTCAGGGGTTGAGGGCACTGAAGCTTTCTTT.